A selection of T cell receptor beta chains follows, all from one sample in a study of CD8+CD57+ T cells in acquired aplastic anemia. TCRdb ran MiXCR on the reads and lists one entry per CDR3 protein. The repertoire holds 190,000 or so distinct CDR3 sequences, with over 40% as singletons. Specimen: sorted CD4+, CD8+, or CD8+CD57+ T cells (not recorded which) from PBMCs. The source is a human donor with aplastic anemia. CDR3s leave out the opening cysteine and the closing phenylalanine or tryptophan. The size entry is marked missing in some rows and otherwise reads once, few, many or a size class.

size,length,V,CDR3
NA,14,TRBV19,ASTQRVDYSNQPQH
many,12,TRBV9,ASSVDVRVYEQY
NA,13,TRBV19,ASSIRLEWDNEQF
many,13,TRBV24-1,ATSDLGGAPKPAF
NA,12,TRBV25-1,ASSEERSGNTIY
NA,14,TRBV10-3,AISESRGGYSYEQY
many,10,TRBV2,ASSAGYYEQY
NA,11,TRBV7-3,ASSLSLSYEQY
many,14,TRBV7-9,ASSRRSAGDDNEQF
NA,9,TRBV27,ASSLSNSQY
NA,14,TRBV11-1,ASSLGETRSAYEQY
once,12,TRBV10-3,AISSGQGAAIQY
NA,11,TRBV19,ASSRGGNSPLH
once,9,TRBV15,ATNPGYGHT
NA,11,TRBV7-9,ASSSHDRVEQY
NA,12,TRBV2,ASSYWDRKETQY
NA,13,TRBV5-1,ASSLERMMNTEAF
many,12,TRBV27,ASSLSSGGETQY
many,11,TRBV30,AWSVPAANEQF
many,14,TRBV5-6,ASSFTGTGSNQPQH
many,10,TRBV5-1,ASQKNTDTQY
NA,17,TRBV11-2,ASSLGRLGRGFWDEKLF
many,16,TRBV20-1,SAKDDRGQFRKNTEAF
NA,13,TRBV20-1,SARDLRSGNTEAF
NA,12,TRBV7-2,ASSFSLQGYEQY
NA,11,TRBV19,ASRQGGHTEAF
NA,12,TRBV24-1,ATSEGLSGGEQF
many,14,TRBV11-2,ASSLREGLSNQPQH
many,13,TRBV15,ATSREGLIQETQY
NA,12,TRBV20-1,SAKGQVGNQPQH
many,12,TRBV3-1,ASSHGQGNTEAF
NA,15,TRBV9,ASSGRSRDDPYNERF
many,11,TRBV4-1,ASSQLPRGSQY
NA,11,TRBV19,ASRRAGANVLT
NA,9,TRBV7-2,ASSGVMDSP
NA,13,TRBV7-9,ASSPRTSETDTQY
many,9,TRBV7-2,ASSASYEQY
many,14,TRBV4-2,ASTPDPSAYNSPLH
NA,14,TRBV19,ASSLLLRGGTDTQY
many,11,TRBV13,ASSLSFWSEAF
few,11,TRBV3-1,ASSQEGAEKLF
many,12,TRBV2,ASSRTGVDNEQF
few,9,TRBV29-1,SVYGAGELF
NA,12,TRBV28,AIRGGPRGTEAF
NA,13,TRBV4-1,ASRLTPGGTGELF
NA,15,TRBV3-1,ASSQASLGGAATEAF
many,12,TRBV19,ASSTPGIIEAQY
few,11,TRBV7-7,ASSLAPQETQY
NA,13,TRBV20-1,SASKESGARSEQY
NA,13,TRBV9,ASSPPGQAYNEQF
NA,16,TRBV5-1,ASSLGRTGGSTYDSYT
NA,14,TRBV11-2,ASSKKVLARTGELF
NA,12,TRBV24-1,ATSDPVDTGELF
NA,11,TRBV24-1,ATSDEGPGTQY
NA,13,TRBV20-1,SARNGPGSTDTQY
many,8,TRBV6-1,ASSEETQY
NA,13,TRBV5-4,ASRPSGLTPSPLH
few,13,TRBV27,ASSLLTGEGNEQY
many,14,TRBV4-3,ASSQDRGSQAATQY
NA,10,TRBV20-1,SAERGNQPQH